This T cell receptor beta chain originates from a study of tumor-infiltrating lymphocytes in primary liver carcinoma. As regards this clonotype: Its specificity is not known. This may arise from a read error, as a much more abundant clone is one base away.

Production of TCR beta cDNA used approximately 0.45 ug total RNA together with a constant-region primer. Generation of the TCR beta libraries relied on three nested multiplex PCR rounds using slightly modified ARM-PCR. Primers for the first two PCR rounds were TRBV1-TRBV30 forward primers and a C-beta reverse primer (roughly 10 cycles per round). TCRdb re-called the multiplex PCR reads through MiXCR, storing one row per CDR3 protein. The sample contains roughly 100,000 distinct CDR3 sequences, about four fifths of which appear only once. Whole-study results and caveats: Tumor top-250-clone fractions significantly exceeded those of blood (p = 0.039). Between tumor regions, pairs overlapped more than tumor-adjacent and tumor-blood pairs did.

Germline CDR1 reads SGDLS; CDR2 reads YYNGEE. This CDR3 contains 13 residues. Scientists recovered RNA and DNA together from about 21-30 mg of unsorted bulk tissue. The study found over 75% viable tumor cells in every tumor sample. The chain recombines TRBV9 with TRBJ2-7; TRBD1 aligns across 8 bases. The TCR originated in a man aged 40-49 years with primary liver carcinoma and hepatitis B virus infection. Sequences were obtained from liver tumor tissue from sampling region 3. As for subset: tumor region T3, left-lateral pole. The CDR3 region is CVTTQGGNYEQYF. The CDR3 bases are TGTGTCACGACACAGGGGGGAAACTACGAGCAGTACTTC.